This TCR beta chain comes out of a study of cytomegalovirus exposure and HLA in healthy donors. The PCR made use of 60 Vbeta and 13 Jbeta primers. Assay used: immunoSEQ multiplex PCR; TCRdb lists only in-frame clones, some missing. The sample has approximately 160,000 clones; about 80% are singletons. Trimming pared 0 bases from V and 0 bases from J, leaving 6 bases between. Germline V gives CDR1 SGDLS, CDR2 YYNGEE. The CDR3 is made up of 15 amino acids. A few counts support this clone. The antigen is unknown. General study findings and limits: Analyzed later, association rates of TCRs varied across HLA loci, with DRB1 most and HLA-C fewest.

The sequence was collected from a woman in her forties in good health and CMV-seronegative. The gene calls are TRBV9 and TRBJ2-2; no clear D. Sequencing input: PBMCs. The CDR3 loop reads CASSVGGANTGELFF. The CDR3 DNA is TGTGCCAGCAGCGTAGGAGGAGCGAACACCGGGGAGCTGTTTTTT.